The 19 T cell receptor beta chains in this list originate from one sample, sequenced in a study of blood T cell repertoires in COVID-19 (dated by TCRdb to the early 2020s). The library was built by means of the immunoSEQ multiplex PCR assay. TCRdb mirrors the immuneACCESS table, restricted to in-frame sequences. Some clones are absent from its copies; in checked studies, under half trace to an unresolved V gene, and the reason for the others is unknown. Across this sample there are about 210,000 clones, with about 85% seen only once. 1.5% to 2% of the sample is in the top ten clones. The sample comprised peripheral blood. These receptors came from a man between 65 and 80 years old with acute or convalescent COVID-19.

The chain recombines TRBV19 with TRBJ1-5, with TRBD1 as a possible D gene (5 bases). Trimming removed 4 bases at V and 2 bases at J, with 18 bases between. There are 17 residues in the CDR3. The germline CDR1 and CDR2 sequences are LNHDA and SQIVND (reference sequence). CDR3 amino acids: CASSTSRGGTGNQPQHF. CDR3 sequence (DNA): TGTGCCAGTAGTACCTCCCGGGGGGGAACGGGCAATCAGCCCCAGCATTTT.

The CDR3 is CASSLGLAGVHEQYF. The CDR3 region has the DNA TGTGCCAGCAGTCTAGGGCTAGCGGGAGTCCACGAGCAGTACTTC. V is TRBV11-2 and J is TRBJ2-7; 10 nucleotides match TRBD2. The CDR3 has 15 residues. V dropped 6 bases and J dropped 5; count of bases not matched to a gene: 10. Looked up from germline, CDR1 is SGHAT and CDR2 is FQNNGV.

The chain has TRBV2 and TRBJ1-5; D uncertain. V was shortened by 3 bases and J by 6 bases, with 12 bases between the two germline ends. The germline CDR1 and CDR2 sequences are SNHLY and FYNNEI. The CDR3 runs to 14 residues. The CDR3 protein is CASSELRVRQPQHF. The CDR3 DNA follows: TGTGCCAGCAGTGAGCTCCGGGTCCGTCAGCCCCAGCATTTT.

The DNA of the CDR3 is TGTGCCAGCAGCCCGCGGACTAGCGGATCCCCTTGTGCGGAGACCCAGTACTTC. It translates to CASSPRTSGSPCAETQYF. This chain joins TRBV3-1 (or the pseudogene TRBV3-2) and TRBJ2-5, with TRBD2 matching 10 bases. The CDR3 sequence is 18 residues long. Germline V gene lookup returns CDR1 LGHDT and CDR2 YNNKEL (reference sequence). V was pared by 4 bases and J by 5 bases, with 16 bases of the junction left unmatched.

The chain joins TRBV29-1 to TRBJ2-3; D possibly corresponds to TRBD2 (6 bases). Trimming removed 7 bases from V and 5 bases from J, with 19 bases in between. CDR3 length: 14 amino acids. The germline CDR1 and CDR2 sequences are SQVTM and ANQGSEA. The CDR3 is CSAGLAGLVDTQYF. Written as DNA, the CDR3 is TGCAGCGCCGGGCTCGCGGGACTGGTAGATACGCAGTATTTT.

This chain uses TRBV6-6 with TRBJ1-5, with D possibly TRBD1 on 5 matching bases. Germline V gene sequence: CDR1 MNHNY, CDR2 SVGAGI (reference sequence). This CDR3 is built from 15 residues. V lost 2 bases and J 2 bases, leaving 10 bases between the germline ends. CDR3 in amino acids: CASSYGGAGNQPQHF. CDR3 nucleotides: TGTGCCAGCAGTTACGGAGGGGCGGGCAATCAGCCCCAGCATTTT.

This sequence joins TRBV2 and TRBJ2-1, with D maybe TRBD2 (5 bases). Germline-derived CDR1 and CDR2 are SNHLY and FYNNEI. Trimming took 5 bases from V and 5 from J, leaving 10 bases between them. The CDR3 length is 13 residues. CDR3 in amino acids: CASSPLAHNEQFF. Here the CDR3 DNA reads TGTGCCAGCAGTCCCCTAGCCCACAATGAGCAGTTCTTC.

The chain joins TRBV20-1 to TRBJ2-3, with unresolved D. Trimming left V 6 bases short and J 4 bases short, with 5 bases between. The CDR3 consists of 10 residues. Germline CDR1 is DFQATT and CDR2 is SNEGSKA (reference sequence). The CDR3 nucleotides read TGCAGTGCCCTATCAGATACGCAGTATTTT. It is translated as CSALSDTQYF.

The rearrangement uses TRBV7-2 and TRBJ2-7; 7 nucleotides match TRBD1. The CDR3 is 13 residues long. Losses at the gene ends were 7 bases for V and 6 bases for J; bases not matched to a gene: 9. Germline CDR1 reads SGHTA; CDR2 reads FQGNSA. CDR3 sequence: CASNRQGSSEQYF. CDR3 coding DNA: TGTGCCAGCAACCGACAGGGTTCAAGCGAGCAGTACTTC.

This rearrangement joins TRBV7-2 to TRBJ1-2, with no clear D. The CDR3 has 15 residues. The V gene's germline CDR1 is SGHTA and CDR2 FQGNSA. V was trimmed by 1 base and J by 4 bases, leaving 13 bases between them. Written as DNA, the CDR3 is TGTGCCAGCAGCTTAGGGGCCAATATAGGCTATGGCTACACCTTC. Amino acids: CASSLGANIGYGYTF.

The chain is built from TRBV23-1 and TRBJ2-3; 7 nucleotides match TRBD1. TRBV23-1 is noted as an ORF with a role that remains uncertain. The CDR3 length is 16 residues. V lost 4 bases to trimming and J lost 2 bases; unmatched junction nucleotides: 9. CDR3 DNA: TGCGCCAGCAGTCTTTCTGACAGGGATGCCACAGATACGCAGTATTTT. Translated, it gives CASSLSDRDATDTQYF.

This clone was recorded only once. V is TRBV7-9 and J is TRBJ2-7; TRBD2 matches 11 bases. CDR1 and CDR2 from the germline V gene are SEHNR and FQNEAQ (reference sequence). CDR3 size: 16 residues. With V trimmed by 6 bases and J by 2 bases, 9 bases remained unmatched. CDR3 region: CASSSERLAGPYEQYF. The DNA for the CDR3 is TGTGCCAGCAGTTCTGAGAGACTAGCGGGACCCTACGAGCAGTACTTC.

This chain uses TRBV19 with TRBJ1-1; D call uncertain. Germline-derived CDR1 and CDR2 are LNHDA and SQIVND (reference sequence). Trimming left V 3 bases short and J 4 bases short, with 15 bases between. The CDR3 covers 15 residues. The DNA of the CDR3 is TGTGCCAGTAGTATTAGTCCCTCCTATGGCACTGAAGCTTTCTTT. Translating gives CASSISPSYGTEAFF.

This clone was observed a handful of times. The chain links TRBV7-3 to TRBJ2-3; TRBD1 might be the D (6 bases). CDR1 is SGHTA and CDR2 is FQGTGA in the germline V gene. Trimming shortened V by 8 bases and J by 6 bases, and 18 bases separated the two germline ends. The length of the CDR3 is 14 residues. As DNA, the CDR3 is TGTGCCAGCTCTCAGGGGTCGGGCGGGGATACGCAGTATTTT. Its translation is CASSQGSGGDTQYF.

The genes are TRBV9 and TRBJ2-1; 9 positions agree with TRBD2. The CDR3 runs to 18 residues. Looked up from germline, CDR1 is SGDLS and CDR2 is YYNGEE. V gave up 4 bases and J gave up 1 base; unmatched junction bases: 12. In DNA, the CDR3 is TGTGCCAGCAGCCCCGGGGGTAGCGGGAGCGTTTCCTACAATGAGCAGTTCTTC. It yields the protein CASSPGGSGSVSYNEQFF.

The chain combines TRBV19 with TRBJ2-7; the D is unclear. CDR1 and CDR2 (germline): LNHDA, SQIVND (reference sequence). The CDR3 has 13 amino acids. The V and J ends lost 1 base and 2 bases respectively, with 6 bases between them. DNA for the CDR3: TGTGCCAGTAGTATAGCTCAGACCTACGAGCAGTACTTC. This codes for CASSIAQTYEQYF.

A few counts support this clone. CDR3 DNA sequence: TGTGCCAGCAGCCCTAGCTCCTACGAGCAGTACTTC. Translated: CASSPSSYEQYF. The gene calls are TRBV7-2 and TRBJ2-7; the D is unclear. The CDR3 has 12 amino acids. Trimming stripped 5 bases from V and 0 bases from J, with 5 bases between. From germline, CDR1 is SGHTA and CDR2 FQGNSA.

CDR3 bases: TGTGCCAGCAGTCCTTTAGCGGGACTAAAGGGCGATGAGCAGTTCTTC. This codes for CASSPLAGLKGDEQFF. The chain employs TRBV6-6 and TRBJ2-1; 8 bases agree with TRBD2. This CDR3 has 16 amino acids. Trimming took 5 bases from V and 8 from J; bases not matched to a gene: 14. Germline V gives CDR1 MNHNY, CDR2 SVGAGI (reference sequence).

The V and J genes are TRBV2 and TRBJ1-4; 8 nucleotides match TRBD1. The trim removed 8 bases at V and 7 bases at J, leaving 9 bases unmatched. Germline CDR1 reads SNHLY; CDR2 reads FYNNEI. This CDR3 comprises 14 residues. CDR3: CASGSTGVPEKLFF. The CDR3 nucleotides read TGTGCCAGCGGCTCGACAGGGGTTCCTGAAAAACTGTTTTTT.